This T cell receptor beta chain was identified during a study of neurological immune-mediated disorders. From 2 million PBMCs stored at -80 C, the unsorted libraries were generated. Every sequencing run gave over 200 million TCR-beta sequences, taken from 15-18 subjects. MiXCR, run by TCRdb on the 5' RACE reads, gives a single entry per CDR3 protein. The sample has about 46,000 distinct CDR3 sequences, around 4.3% seen once. Trimming at V came to 3 bases and at J to 7 bases, leaving 4 bases not matched to a gene. CDR1 and CDR2 from the germline V gene are SGDLS and YYNGEE. CDR3 length equals 13 residues. This clonotype has a count of ten or more.

Sequencing used PBMCs. The source is a woman aged 55-69 years with multiple sclerosis. The chain joins TRBV9 to TRBJ2-1; 7 bases are shared with TRBD2. The CDR3 DNA sequence: TGTGCCAGCAGCGGCACCGGGAGGAATGAGCAGTTCTTC. It yields the protein CASSGTGRNEQFF.